Each of the 29 T cell receptor beta chains below was sequenced from the same sample in a study of T cell responses to AZD1222 COVID-19 vaccine. TCRdb's table, derived via immunoSEQ multiplex PCR, lists solely in-frame clones and lacks some. Among 150,000 or so clones listed, roughly nine tenths were seen once. This material consisted of peripheral blood, taken 28 days after the second AZD1222 dose. These TCRs come from an adult who received the AZD1222 COVID-19 vaccine.

This chain joins TRBV4-1 and TRBJ2-3; TRBD2 aligns across 14 bases. Germline assignment: CDR1 MGHRA and CDR2 YSYEKL. With V trimmed by 1 base and J by 5 bases, 5 bases remained unmatched. This CDR3 contains 17 residues. The DNA for the CDR3 is TGCGCCAGCAGCCAAGGGCCGGGACTAGCGGGGGAAGATACGCAGTATTTT. As protein: CASSQGPGLAGEDTQYF.

DNA of the CDR3: TGTGCCAGCAGTACCCGATGGGGGCAGAACACTGAAGCTTTCTTT. Encoded protein: CASSTRWGQNTEAFF. The chain employs TRBV6-5 and TRBJ1-1; TRBD1 is a possible D gene (6 bases). The V gene lost 5 bases and the J gene lost 1 base, with 14 bases spanning the gap. Germline CDR1 reads MNHEY; CDR2 reads SVGAGI. The CDR3 contains 15 residues.

Only one count was recorded for this clone. The J gene is TRBJ1-1, the V gene TRBV12-3 or TRBV12-4, with D uncertain. This CDR3 comprises 13 residues. Trimming removed 6 bases at V and 0 bases at J, with 8 bases between. CDR3 coding DNA: TGTGCCAGCAGCTCTAGGGTGAACACTGAAGCTTTCTTT. Its protein product is CASSSRVNTEAFF.

The chain couples TRBV2 to TRBJ1-4; the D gene is possibly TRBD1 (5 bases). Trimming shortened V by 6 bases and J by 3 bases, and 11 bases separated the two germline ends. Germline V CDR1 and CDR2: SNHLY, FYNNEI. There are 14 residues in the CDR3. The CDR3 reads CASRPGSANEKLFF. CDR3 coding DNA: TGTGCCAGCAGACCAGGGTCTGCTAATGAAAAACTGTTTTTT.

The rearrangement joins TRBV19 to TRBJ1-4; D ambiguous. The CDR3 extends over 16 amino acids. Germline CDR1 LNHDA, CDR2 SQIVND (reference sequence). V was trimmed by 3 bases and J by 0 bases, leaving 11 bases between them. CDR3 sequence: CASSIQKPPTNEKLFF. The CDR3 DNA reads as TGTGCCAGTAGTATTCAGAAGCCCCCAACTAATGAAAAACTGTTTTTT.

The rearrangement joins TRBV10-3 to TRBJ1-1, with a weak D call TRBD1 (5 bases). Per the germline V gene, CDR1 is ENHRY and CDR2 is SYGVKD. This CDR3 has 13 residues. V dropped 6 bases and J dropped 0 bases, with 8 bases sitting between them. In DNA, the CDR3 is TGTGCCATCAGCGCAGGGATGAACACTGAAGCTTTCTTT. Translation gives CAISAGMNTEAFF.

V usage is TRBV6-5 and J usage is TRBJ1-1, with D possibly being TRBD1 (6 bases). The CDR3 is 13 amino acids. V was shortened by 2 bases and J by 3 bases, with 7 bases between the two germline ends. In germline, CDR1 is MNHEY, CDR2 SVGAGI. CDR3 coding DNA: TGTGCCAGCAGTTACGAGGGGGACACTGAAGCTTTCTTT. Its protein product is CASSYEGDTEAFF.

The chain couples TRBV5-4 to TRBJ2-7, with D perhaps matching TRBD1 or TRBD2 (5 bases each). CDR1 is SGHNT, CDR2 YYREEE, per germline (reference sequence). This CDR3 comprises 14 residues. Trimming shortened V by 4 bases and J by 3 bases, and 14 bases separated the two germline ends. DNA of the CDR3: TGTGCCAGCAGCGTCGGGGCAGCCATCTACGAGCAGTACTTC. This codes for CASSVGAAIYEQYF.

The J gene is TRBJ1-1, the V gene TRBV29-1, with D maybe TRBD1 (5 bases). Germline CDR1 is SQVTM and CDR2 is ANQGSEA. This CDR3 region has 13 residues. Trimming cost V 5 bases and J 4 bases, with 14 bases left between them. CDR3 residues: CSVIGALLTEAFF. As DNA, the CDR3 is TGCAGCGTTATAGGGGCCTTGCTCACTGAAGCTTTCTTT.

V usage is TRBV3-1 (or the pseudogene TRBV3-2) and J usage is TRBJ2-1; TRBD2 matches 7 bases. CDR3 size: 17 residues. With 3 bases clipped from V and 2 bases from J, the junction kept 10 bases outside the gene matches. The germline V gene has CDR1 LGHDT and CDR2 YNNKEL (reference sequence). CDR3 nucleotides: TGTGCCAGCAGCCAGATTCTAAGCGGGGCTACCTACAATGAGCAGTTCTTC. This sequence encodes CASSQILSGATYNEQFF.

The J gene is TRBJ1-3, the V gene TRBV6-5, with TRBD1 identical over 10 bases. Trimming took 6 bases from V and 4 from J; bases not matched to a gene: 6. The CDR3 runs to 15 residues. CDR1 is MNHEY and CDR2 is SVGAGI in the germline V gene. For the CDR3, the DNA is TGTGCCAGCAGCGGGACAGGGGAATCCGGAAACACCATATATTTT. Amino acids: CASSGTGESGNTIYF.

The chain is built from TRBV5-1 and TRBJ2-2; either TRBD1 or TRBD2 may supply D (5 bases each). The CDR3 sequence is 17 residues long. V lost 1 base to trimming and J lost 6 bases, with 19 bases between them. Germline V CDR1 and CDR2: SGHRS, YFSETQ. The CDR3 DNA reads as TGCGCCAGCAGCTTGCGGGGAATGACAGAACGCCCCGGGGAGCTGTTTTTT. Protein sequence: CASSLRGMTERPGELFF.

The rearrangement uses TRBV30 and TRBJ2-7; TRBD1 might be the D (6 bases). V was pared by 4 bases and J by 2 bases, with 12 bases between. Germline V gene data show CDR1 as GTSNPN and CDR2 as SVGIG (reference sequence). The CDR3 length is 13 residues. In nucleotides, the CDR3 is TGTGCCTGGACCCCGGGACAAACCTACGAGCAGTACTTC. Protein: CAWTPGQTYEQYF.

The chain couples TRBV7-2 to TRBJ2-3, with a possible D match to TRBD2 (6 bases). The germline gives CDR1 SGHTA, CDR2 FQGNSA. This CDR3 spans 15 amino acids. Trimming took 7 bases from V and 2 from J, leaving 16 bases between them. In DNA, the CDR3 is TGTGCCAGCAACGGCGGGGTAGCGGTCACAGATACGCAGTATTTT. It encodes CASNGGVAVTDTQYF.

This rearrangement joins TRBV2 to TRBJ2-7, with TRBD1 as a possible D gene (5 bases). V was shortened by 5 bases and J by 5 bases, with 16 bases between the two germline ends. The germline V gene has CDR1 SNHLY and CDR2 FYNNEI. The CDR3 covers 14 residues. CDR3 bases: TGTGCCAGCAGTTTCTCGGCGTCAGGGAACGAGCAGTACTTC. It specifies CASSFSASGNEQYF. The whole variable domain, filled in from reference TRBV2 and TRBJ2-7, reads EPEVTQTPSHQVTQMGQEVILRCVPISNHLYFYWYRQILGQKVEFLVSFYNNEISEKSEIFDDQFSVERPDGSNFTLKIRSTKLEDSAMYFCASSFSASGNEQYFGPGTRLTVT.

The chain links TRBV5-4 to TRBJ2-7; unclear D gene. V was shortened by 0 bases and J by 2 bases, with 9 bases between the two germline ends. The CDR3 totals 14 residues. In germline, CDR1 is SGHNT, CDR2 YYREEE (reference sequence). The CDR3 loop is CASSLVSNTYEQYF. In nucleotides, the CDR3 is TGTGCCAGCAGCTTGGTCAGTAACACCTACGAGCAGTACTTC.

V and J are TRBV20-1 and TRBJ2-5, with unresolved D. The CDR3 is made up of 11 amino acids. CDR1 and CDR2 (germline): DFQATT, SNEGSKA (reference sequence). V gave up 0 bases and J gave up 3 bases, with 2 bases separating them. CDR3 protein: CSARDEETQYF. For the CDR3, the DNA is TGCAGTGCTAGAGATGAAGAGACCCAGTACTTC.

The chain has TRBV7-8 and TRBJ1-6; 9 bases agree with TRBD1. The CDR3 is 15 residues long. With 1 base clipped from V and 7 bases from J, the junction kept 2 bases outside the gene matches. Germline CDR1 is SGHVS and CDR2 is FQNEAQ. The chain's CDR3 is CASSLEGQGNSPLHF. The CDR3 DNA follows: TGTGCCAGCAGCTTAGAGGGACAGGGCAATTCACCCCTCCACTTT.

The V call is TRBV9, the J call TRBJ2-1; 11 positions agree with TRBD2. J was trimmed by 8 bases and V by 0 bases; bases with no gene match: 13. This CDR3 is built from 18 residues. Germline lookup yields CDR1 SGDLS and CDR2 YYNGEE. The CDR3 protein is CASSVGLAGGLTLDEQFF. The CDR3 DNA follows: TGTGCCAGCAGCGTAGGTCTAGCGGGGGGACTAACGCTCGATGAGCAGTTCTTC. Full variable domain (remainder filled in from reference TRBV9 and TRBJ2-1): DSGVTQTPKHLITATGQRVTLRCSPRSGDLSVYWYQQSLDQGLQFLIQYYNGEERAKGNILERFSAQQFPDLHSELNLSSLELGDSALYFCASSVGLAGGLTLDEQFFGPGTRLTVL.

This sequence joins TRBV30 and TRBJ2-1, with D unclear. V was clipped by 1 base and J by 10 bases, with 14 bases between them. The CDR3 is made up of 13 amino acids. The germline gives CDR1 GTSNPN, CDR2 SVGIG (reference sequence). The CDR3 sequence: CAWSGSPLNEQFF. The DNA of the CDR3 is TGTGCCTGGAGTGGCAGCCCCTTAAACGAGCAGTTCTTC.

The chain employs TRBV5-3 and TRBJ2-3, with D possibly TRBD2 on 5 matching bases. TRBV5-3 falls under the ORF class, with uncertain function. CDR3 length equals 14 residues. The V gene lost 0 bases and the J gene lost 5 bases, with 10 bases spanning the gap. The CDR3 protein is CARSLERLVDTQYF. The CDR3 nucleotides are TGTGCCAGAAGCTTGGAGCGGTTGGTAGATACGCAGTATTTT.

The rearrangement uses TRBV9 and TRBJ2-1; D unresolved. This CDR3 comprises 12 residues. The germline gives CDR1 SGDLS, CDR2 YYNGEE. Trimming took 0 bases from V and 9 from J, leaving 7 bases between them. CDR3 amino acids: CASSVDRGEQFF. Written as DNA, the CDR3 is TGTGCCAGCAGCGTAGATAGAGGTGAGCAGTTCTTC. Looking up the rest from reference TRBV9 and TRBJ2-1 gives the full variable domain: DSGVTQTPKHLITATGQRVTLRCSPRSGDLSVYWYQQSLDQGLQFLIQYYNGEERAKGNILERFSAQQFPDLHSELNLSSLELGDSALYFCASSVDRGEQFFGPGTRLTVL.

V usage is TRBV11-1 and J usage is TRBJ2-7, with TRBD2 matching 11 bases. Trimming removed 4 bases from V and 5 bases from J; junction bases left unmatched: 7. Germline V gives CDR1 SGHAT, CDR2 FQDESV (reference sequence). The CDR3 has 15 residues. CDR3 nucleotide sequence: TGTGCCAGCAGCTATAGCGGGAGGGCCGGGAACGAGCAGTACTTC. Residues: CASSYSGRAGNEQYF.

The CDR3 is CASSLRTASQVTEAFF. The CDR3 bases are TGTGCCAGCAGCTTACGGACAGCCAGCCAGGTCACTGAAGCTTTCTTT. The V and J genes are TRBV5-8 and TRBJ1-1, with D perhaps TRBD1 (6 bases). Germline CDR1 and CDR2: SGHTS and YDEGEE. The CDR3 spans 16 residues. V was shortened by 2 bases and J by 4 bases, with 18 bases between the two germline ends. The whole variable domain, filled in from reference TRBV5-8 and TRBJ1-1, reads EAGVTQSPTHLIKTRGQQATLRCSPISGHTSVYWYQQALGLGLQFLLWYDEGEERNRGNFPPRFSGRQFPNYSSELNVNALELEDSALYLCASSLRTASQVTEAFFGQGTRLTVV.

The chain combines TRBV6-1 with TRBJ2-7; D is perhaps TRBD1 or TRBD2 (7 bases each). V was pared by 2 bases and J by 1 base, with 21 bases between. The CDR3 spans 18 residues. The germline V gene encodes CDR1 MNHNS and CDR2 SASEGT. As DNA, the CDR3 is TGTGCCAGCAGTGAAACAGCAGGGGGGAGGGGAAAGTCCTACGAGCAGTACTTC. The encoded protein is CASSETAGGRGKSYEQYF.

The chain recombines TRBV4-1 with TRBJ2-2, with a tentative D call TRBD2 (5 bases). The CDR3 is 16 residues long. The V and J ends lost 0 bases and 6 bases respectively, with 14 bases between them. Germline V lookup: CDR1 MGHRA, CDR2 YSYEKL. For the CDR3, the DNA is TGCGCCAGCAGCCAAGAGCATTGGACTCCCCCCGGGGAGCTGTTTTTT. It specifies CASSQEHWTPPGELFF.

The chain uses TRBV9 and TRBJ1-2, with a possible D match to TRBD1 (5 bases). The CDR3 totals 16 residues. Germline V gene sequence: CDR1 SGDLS, CDR2 YYNGEE. V lost 4 bases and J 2 bases, leaving 18 bases between the germline ends. CDR3 coding DNA: TGTGCCAGCAGCCCCCGTTGGGGCGAGGCCAACTATGGCTACACCTTC. Its protein is CASSPRWGEANYGYTF. Full variable domain (missing parts from reference TRBV9 and TRBJ1-2): DSGVTQTPKHLITATGQRVTLRCSPRSGDLSVYWYQQSLDQGLQFLIQYYNGEERAKGNILERFSAQQFPDLHSELNLSSLELGDSALYFCASSPRWGEANYGYTFGSGTRLTVV.

The chain uses TRBV12-3 or TRBV12-4 and TRBJ1-2; D remains unclear. The CDR3 sequence is 11 residues long. The V gene lost 5 bases and the J gene lost 7 bases, with 8 bases spanning the gap. The CDR3 protein is CASSAQFGYTF. The CDR3 DNA is TGTGCCAGCAGTGCCCAATTTGGCTACACCTTC.

The chain links TRBV29-1 to TRBJ2-6; 12 nucleotides agree with TRBD1. The length of the CDR3 is 18 residues. The J segment lost 4 bases and the V segment lost 5 bases, leaving 12 bases of the junction unmatched. Germline loops: CDR1 SQVTM, CDR2 ANQGSEA. The CDR3 protein is CSVKGSGTGGFGANVLTF. In nucleotides, the CDR3 is TGCAGCGTTAAGGGCTCCGGGACAGGGGGCTTCGGGGCCAACGTCCTGACTTTC.